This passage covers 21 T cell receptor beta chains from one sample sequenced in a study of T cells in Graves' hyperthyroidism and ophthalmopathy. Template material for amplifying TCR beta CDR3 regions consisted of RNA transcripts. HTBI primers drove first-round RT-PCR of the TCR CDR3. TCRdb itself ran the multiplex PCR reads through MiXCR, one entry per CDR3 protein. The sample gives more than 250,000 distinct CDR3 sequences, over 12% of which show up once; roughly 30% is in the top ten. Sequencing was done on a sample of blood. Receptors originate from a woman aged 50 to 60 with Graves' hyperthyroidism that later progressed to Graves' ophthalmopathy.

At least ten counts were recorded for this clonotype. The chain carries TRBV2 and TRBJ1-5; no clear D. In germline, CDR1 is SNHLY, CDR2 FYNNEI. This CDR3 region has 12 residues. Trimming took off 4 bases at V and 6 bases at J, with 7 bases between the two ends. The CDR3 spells CASSVPGQPQHF. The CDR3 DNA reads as TGTGCCAGCAGTGTTCCGGGTCAGCCCCAGCATTTT.

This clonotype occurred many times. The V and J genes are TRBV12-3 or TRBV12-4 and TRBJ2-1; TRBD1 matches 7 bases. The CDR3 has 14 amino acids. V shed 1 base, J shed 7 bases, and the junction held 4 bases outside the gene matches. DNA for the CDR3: TGTGCCAGCAGTTTAGACAGGGGATGGAATGAGCAGTTCTTC. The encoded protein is CASSLDRGWNEQFF.

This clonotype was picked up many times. CDR3 sequence: CASSDASDRPSSYEQYF. The CDR3 coding sequence is TGTGCCAGCAGTGACGCAAGCGACAGACCAAGCTCCTACGAGCAGTACTTC. The chain combines TRBV2 with TRBJ2-7; weak D call: TRBD1 (5 bases). The length of the CDR3 is 17 residues. Trimming removed 3 bases from V and 0 bases from J, with 18 bases in between. From germline, CDR1 is SNHLY and CDR2 FYNNEI. The whole variable domain, remainder taken from reference TRBV2 and TRBJ2-7, is EPEVTQTPSHQVTQMGQEVILRCVPISNHLYFYWYRQILGQKVEFLVSFYNNEISEKSEIFDDQFSVERPDGSNFTLKIRSTKLEDSAMYFCASSDASDRPSSYEQYFGPGTRLTVT.

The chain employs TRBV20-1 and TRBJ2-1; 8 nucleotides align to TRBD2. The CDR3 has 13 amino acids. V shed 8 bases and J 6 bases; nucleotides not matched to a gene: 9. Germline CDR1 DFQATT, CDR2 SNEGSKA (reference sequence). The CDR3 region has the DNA TGCAGTCCGGGAGGGGGAGTAGCCAATGAGCAGTTCTTC. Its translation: CSPGGGVANEQFF.

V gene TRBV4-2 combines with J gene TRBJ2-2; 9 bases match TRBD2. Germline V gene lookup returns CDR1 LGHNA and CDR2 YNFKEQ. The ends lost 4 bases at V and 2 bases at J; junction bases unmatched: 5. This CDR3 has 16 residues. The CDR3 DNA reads TGTGCCAGCAGCCTCCGACTAGCGGCTAACACCGGGGAGCTGTTTTTT. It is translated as CASSLRLAANTGELFF.

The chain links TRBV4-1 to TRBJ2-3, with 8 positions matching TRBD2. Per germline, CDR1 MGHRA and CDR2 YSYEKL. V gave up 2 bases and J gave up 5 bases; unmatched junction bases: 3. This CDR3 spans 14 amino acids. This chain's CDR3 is CASSQQLAVDTQYF. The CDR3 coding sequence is TGCGCCAGCAGCCAACAACTAGCGGTAGATACGCAGTATTTT.

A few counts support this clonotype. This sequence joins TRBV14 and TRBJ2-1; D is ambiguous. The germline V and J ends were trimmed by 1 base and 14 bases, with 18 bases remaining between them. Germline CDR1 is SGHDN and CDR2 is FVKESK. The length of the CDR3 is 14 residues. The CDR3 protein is CASSQVKVGIRKFF. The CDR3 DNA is TGTGCCAGCAGCCAAGTAAAGGTGGGGATCCGAAAGTTCTTC.

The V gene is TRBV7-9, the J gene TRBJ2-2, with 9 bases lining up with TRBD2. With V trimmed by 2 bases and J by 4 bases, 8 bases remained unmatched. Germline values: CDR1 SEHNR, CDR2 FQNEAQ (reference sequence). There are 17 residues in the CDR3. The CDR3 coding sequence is TGTGCCAGCAGCTTATCACGGACTAGCGACCTCACCGGGGAGCTGTTTTTT. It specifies CASSLSRTSDLTGELFF.

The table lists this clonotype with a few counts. The CDR3 here is CASRVREYYGYTF. CDR3 coding DNA: TGTGCCAGTAGGGTCAGGGAGTACTATGGCTACACCTTC. The genes are TRBV19 and TRBJ1-2; TRBD1 might be the D (5 bases). CDR3 length equals 13 residues. The V gene's germline CDR1 is LNHDA and CDR2 SQIVND (reference sequence). The V end was cut by 6 bases, the J end by 3 bases, with 11 bases between.

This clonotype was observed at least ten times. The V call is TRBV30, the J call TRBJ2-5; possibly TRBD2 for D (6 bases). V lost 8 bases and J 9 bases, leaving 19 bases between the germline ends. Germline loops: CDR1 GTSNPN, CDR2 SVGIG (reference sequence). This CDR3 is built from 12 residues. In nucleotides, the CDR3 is TGTGCCGTACGGCGCGGGGTCCGGGCCCAGTACTTC. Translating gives CAVRRGVRAQYF.

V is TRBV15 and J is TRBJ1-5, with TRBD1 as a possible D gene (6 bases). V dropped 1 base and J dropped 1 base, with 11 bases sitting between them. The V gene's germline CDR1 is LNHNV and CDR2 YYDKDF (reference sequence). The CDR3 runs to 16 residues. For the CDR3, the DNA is TGTGCCACCAGCAGAGTTGGGGGGCTGAGCAATCAGCCCCAGCATTTT. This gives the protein CATSRVGGLSNQPQHF.

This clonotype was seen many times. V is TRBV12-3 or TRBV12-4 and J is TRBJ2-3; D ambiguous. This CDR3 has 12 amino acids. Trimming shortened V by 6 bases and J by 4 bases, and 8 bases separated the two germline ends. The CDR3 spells CASSLVADTQYF. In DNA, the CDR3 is TGTGCCAGCAGCCTAGTAGCAGATACGCAGTATTTT.

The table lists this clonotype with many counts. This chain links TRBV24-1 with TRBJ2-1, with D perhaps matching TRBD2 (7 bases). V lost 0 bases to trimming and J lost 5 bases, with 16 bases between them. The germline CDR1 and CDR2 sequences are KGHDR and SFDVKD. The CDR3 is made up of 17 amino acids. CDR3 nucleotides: TGTGCCACCAGTGATTTGCGGGGAGGGGGGATAAACAATGAGCAGTTCTTC. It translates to CATSDLRGGGINNEQFF.

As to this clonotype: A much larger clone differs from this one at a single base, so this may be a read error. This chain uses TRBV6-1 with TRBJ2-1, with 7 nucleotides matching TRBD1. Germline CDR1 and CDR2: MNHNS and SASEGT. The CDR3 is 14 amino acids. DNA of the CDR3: TGTGCCTGCAGTGCCGGGACAGTCAACAATGAGCAGTTCTTC. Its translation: CACSAGTVNNEQFF.

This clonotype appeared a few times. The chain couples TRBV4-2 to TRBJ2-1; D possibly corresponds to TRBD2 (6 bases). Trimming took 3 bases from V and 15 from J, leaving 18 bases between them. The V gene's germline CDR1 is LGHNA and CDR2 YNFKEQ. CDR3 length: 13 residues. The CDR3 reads CASSQSPGTPLFF. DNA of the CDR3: TGTGCCAGCAGCCAGAGCCCCGGGACTCCCTTGTTCTTC.

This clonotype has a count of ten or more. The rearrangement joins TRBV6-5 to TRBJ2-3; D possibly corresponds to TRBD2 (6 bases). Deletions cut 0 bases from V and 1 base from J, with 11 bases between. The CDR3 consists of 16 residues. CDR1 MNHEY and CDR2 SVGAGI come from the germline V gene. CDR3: CASSYSTGGGTDTQYF. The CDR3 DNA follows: TGTGCCAGCAGTTACTCCACCGGGGGAGGCACAGATACGCAGTATTTT.

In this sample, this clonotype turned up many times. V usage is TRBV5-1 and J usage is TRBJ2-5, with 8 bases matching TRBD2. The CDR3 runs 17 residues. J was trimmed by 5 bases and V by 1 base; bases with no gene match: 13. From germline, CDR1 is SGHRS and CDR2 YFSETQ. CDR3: CASSLSGGPQPRETQYF. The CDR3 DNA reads TGCGCCAGCAGCTTGAGCGGGGGCCCTCAACCCCGGGAGACCCAGTACTTC.

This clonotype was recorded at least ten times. CDR3 residues: CASSGRDRGTDTQYF. The CDR3 DNA is TGTGCCAGCAGCGGGCGGGACAGGGGCACAGATACGCAGTATTTT. This rearrangement joins TRBV11-1 to TRBJ2-3, with TRBD1 matching over 9 bases. Germline loops: CDR1 SGHAT, CDR2 FQDESV (reference sequence). Trimming at V came to 5 bases and at J to 1 base, leaving 4 bases not matched to a gene. The CDR3 consists of 15 residues.

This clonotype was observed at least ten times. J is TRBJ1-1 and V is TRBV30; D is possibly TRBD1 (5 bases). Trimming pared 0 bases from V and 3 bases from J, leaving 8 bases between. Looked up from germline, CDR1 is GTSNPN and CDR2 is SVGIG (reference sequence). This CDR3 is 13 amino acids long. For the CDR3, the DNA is TGTGCCTGGAGTGTAATGGGGGACACTGAAGCTTTCTTT. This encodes CAWSVMGDTEAFF.

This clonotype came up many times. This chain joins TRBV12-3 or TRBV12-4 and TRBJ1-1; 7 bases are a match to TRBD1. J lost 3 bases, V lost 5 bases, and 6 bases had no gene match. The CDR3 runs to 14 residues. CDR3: CASSTTGPHTEAFF. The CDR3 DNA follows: TGTGCCAGCAGTACGACAGGGCCTCACACTGAAGCTTTCTTT.

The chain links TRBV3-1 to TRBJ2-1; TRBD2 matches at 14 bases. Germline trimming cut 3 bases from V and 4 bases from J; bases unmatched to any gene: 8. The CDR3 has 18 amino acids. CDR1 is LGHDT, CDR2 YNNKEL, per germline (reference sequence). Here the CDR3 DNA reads TGTGCCAGCAGCCAGCCCGGGACTAGCGGGAGCTATTACAATGAGCAGTTCTTC. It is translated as CASSQPGTSGSYYNEQFF.